One and the same sample provided the 17 T cell receptor beta chains below, sequenced in a study of cytomegalovirus exposure and HLA in healthy donors. PCR employed 60 Vbeta and 13 Jbeta primers. TCRdb's copy holds only in-frame clones and misses some; the assay was immunoSEQ multiplex PCR. The sample has approximately 39,000 clones, over 60% seen once. The material sequenced was PBMCs. The receptors derive from a man aged 25-45 years in good health and CMV-seronegative.

This clone was observed a single time. V usage is TRBV11-2 and J usage is TRBJ2-1; 11 positions match TRBD1. Germline CDR1 reads SGHAT; CDR2 reads FQNNGV. The CDR3 is 15 amino acids. V dropped 5 bases and J dropped 2; count of bases not matched to a gene: 2. The CDR3 bases are TGTGCCAGCAGCCCGGGACAGGGGGCCTACAATGAGCAGTTCTTC. This sequence encodes CASSPGQGAYNEQFF.

This chain's CDR3 is CASSYPGNGEQYF. In nucleotides, the CDR3 is TGTGCCAGCAGTTACCCAGGGAATGGCGAGCAGTACTTC. The chain combines TRBV6-5 with TRBJ2-7, with a possible D match to TRBD1 (5 bases). V was cut by 2 bases and J by 6 bases, with 11 bases left in between. The CDR3 length is 13 residues. The germline V gene encodes CDR1 MNHEY and CDR2 SVGAGI.

The rearrangement joins TRBV5-1 to TRBJ1-4; weak D call: TRBD1 (5 bases). Trimming took off 4 bases at V and 0 bases at J, with 10 bases between the two ends. Germline values: CDR1 SGHRS, CDR2 YFSETQ. The CDR3 is 15 residues long. CDR3 DNA sequence: TGCGCCAGCAGCCCAGAAGGGGCAACTAATGAAAAACTGTTTTTT. Translated, it gives CASSPEGATNEKLFF.

The chain couples TRBV15 to TRBJ2-7; weak D call: TRBD2 (5 bases). CDR1 and CDR2 from the germline V gene are LNHNV and YYDKDF (reference sequence). The CDR3 consists of 13 residues. V lost 0 bases, J lost 5 bases, and 8 bases lay in between. CDR3 coding DNA: TGTGCCACCAGCAGAGATATGGAGGACGAGCAGTACTTC. This encodes CATSRDMEDEQYF.

This clone has only one observation. The chain has TRBV4-1 and TRBJ2-2; TRBD2 matches at 10 bases. This CDR3 comprises 18 residues. The V gene end was trimmed by 4 bases and the J gene end by 6 bases; junction bases not matched to a gene: 14. CDR1 is MGHRA and CDR2 is YSYEKL in the germline V gene. CDR3 DNA: TGCGCCAGCAGCCGAAGCTGGCTAGCGGGAGTTTTAGCCGGGGAGCTGTTTTTT. Translated, it gives CASSRSWLAGVLAGELFF.

This clone was counted only a few times. The rearrangement uses TRBV7-2 and TRBJ1-5, with a weak D call TRBD1 (6 bases). This CDR3 has 14 amino acids. The V and J ends lost 7 bases and 6 bases respectively, with 16 bases between them. In germline, CDR1 is SGHTA, CDR2 FQGNSA. The CDR3 DNA reads as TGTGCCAGCACCGATACAGGGTGGAGTCAGCCCCAGCATTTT. Translated, it gives CASTDTGWSQPQHF.

With regard to this clone: Sequence at one end of the junction differs from germline and may be a read error. The rearrangement uses TRBV6-1 and TRBJ2-6; no definite D call. Germline V gene lookup returns CDR1 MNHNS and CDR2 SASEGT. There are 14 residues in the CDR3. Here the CDR3 reads CASTGLAGANVLTF. The CDR3, as DNA: TGTGCCAGCACAGGCCTGGCTGGAGCCAACGTCCTGACTTTC.

This chain uses TRBV2 with TRBJ2-6; D not certain. Germline V gene sequence: CDR1 SNHLY, CDR2 FYNNEI. The CDR3 extends over 17 amino acids. Trimming pared 7 bases from V and 0 bases from J, leaving 16 bases between. The CDR3 DNA reads as TGTGCCAGCAAGAGGCAGCACCCCAACTCTGGGGCCAACGTCCTGACTTTC. It specifies CASKRQHPNSGANVLTF. Filled out from reference TRBV2 and TRBJ2-6, the complete variable domain reads EPEVTQTPSHQVTQMGQEVILRCVPISNHLYFYWYRQILGQKVEFLVSFYNNEISEKSEIFDDQFSVERPDGSNFTLKIRSTKLEDSAMYFCASKRQHPNSGANVLTFGAGSRLTVL.

The V and J genes are TRBV5-6 and TRBJ2-5, with D hard to call. V was clipped by 4 bases and J by 2 bases, with 18 bases between them. The CDR3 is 16 amino acids. The V gene's germline CDR1 is SGHDT and CDR2 YYEEEE. The CDR3 here is CASSLVSTAPQETQYF. CDR3 sequence (DNA): TGTGCCAGCAGCCTGGTCTCCACTGCTCCACAAGAGACCCAGTACTTC. Filled out from reference TRBV5-6 and TRBJ2-5, the complete variable domain reads DAGVTQSPTHLIKTRGQQVTLRCSPKSGHDTVSWYQQALGQGPQFIFQYYEEEERQRGNFPDRFSGHQFPNYSSELNVNALLLGDSALYLCASSLVSTAPQETQYFGPGTRLLVL.

The CDR3 sequence is CASSWIGSSGNTIYF. The DNA for the CDR3 is TGTGCCAGCAGCTGGATTGGGAGCTCTGGAAACACCATATATTTT. This chain uses TRBV11-2 with TRBJ1-3; no reliable D call. The CDR3 sequence is 15 residues long. Germline lookup yields CDR1 SGHAT and CDR2 FQNNGV. Trimming pared 4 bases from V and 0 bases from J, leaving 10 bases between.

This clone has only a few counts. V and J are TRBV4-2 and TRBJ1-2; 11 nucleotides align to TRBD1. The CDR3 has 15 residues. V lost 4 bases to trimming and J lost 4 bases; unmatched junction nucleotides: 5. Germline V CDR1 and CDR2: LGHNA, YNFKEQ. CDR3 sequence: CASSPGQGAIYGYTF. The CDR3 DNA sequence: TGTGCCAGCAGCCCCGGACAGGGGGCTATCTATGGCTACACCTTC.

The J gene is TRBJ2-1, the V gene TRBV5-1; 14 nucleotides match TRBD2. The V gene's germline CDR1 is SGHRS and CDR2 YFSETQ. After removal of 2 bases from V and 7 bases from J, the junction contained 8 bases not matched to a gene. CDR3 size: 17 residues. In DNA, the CDR3 is TGCGCCAGCAGCTTCCGACTAGCGGGAGGGCCCCGGAATGAGCAGTTCTTC. It is translated as CASSFRLAGGPRNEQFF.

This clone was seen a few times. The gene calls are TRBV19 and TRBJ1-2; TRBD1 might be the D (6 bases). V was clipped by 7 bases and J by 8 bases, with 20 bases between them. The germline V gene encodes CDR1 LNHDA and CDR2 SQIVND (reference sequence). The CDR3 consists of 14 residues. The CDR3 spells CASTTGAGVKGYTF. The CDR3 bases are TGTGCCAGTACGACAGGTGCGGGGGTGAAAGGCTACACCTTC.

This sequence joins TRBV19 and TRBJ2-7, with D possibly being TRBD2 (6 bases). Trimming pared 5 bases from V and 10 bases from J, leaving 18 bases between. In germline, CDR1 is LNHDA, CDR2 SQIVND (reference sequence). CDR3 length equals 13 residues. CDR3 coding DNA: TGTGCCAGTAGTCCCGCTACTAGCTCGCCCCAGTACTTC. This translates into CASSPATSSPQYF. The full variable domain, rest sourced from reference TRBV19 and TRBJ2-7, is DGGITQSPKYLFRKEGQNVTLSCEQNLNHDAMYWYRQDPGQGLRLIYYSQIVNDFQKGDIAEGYSVSREKKESFPLTVTSAQKNPTAFYLCASSPATSSPQYFGPGTRLTVT.

The chain is built from TRBV4-1 and TRBJ2-7; no clear D. CDR1 is MGHRA, CDR2 YSYEKL, per germline. CDR3 length equals 14 residues. The V end was cut by 1 base, the J end by 6 bases, with 13 bases between. CDR3: CASSQAGRRVEQYF. In DNA, the CDR3 is TGCGCCAGCAGCCAAGCTGGCCGACGGGTCGAGCAGTACTTC.

This sequence joins TRBV30 and TRBJ1-1; D gene unclear. The length of the CDR3 is 12 residues. V shed 8 bases and J shed 0 bases, with 10 bases lying between them. Per the germline V gene, CDR1 is GTSNPN and CDR2 is SVGIG (reference sequence). CDR3 sequence: CAHLAVNTEAFF. Written as DNA, the CDR3 is TGTGCCCACCTGGCGGTGAACACTGAAGCTTTCTTT.

The chain couples TRBV6-6 to TRBJ1-4, with a tentative D call TRBD1 (5 bases). Trimming cost V 11 bases and J 8 bases, with 18 bases left between them. The CDR3 covers 13 residues. Germline V gene data show CDR1 as MNHNY and CDR2 as SVGAGI (reference sequence). The CDR3 reads CAAQGGLWEKLFF. The CDR3 DNA reads TGTGCCGCCCAGGGTGGGCTGTGGGAAAAACTGTTTTTT.